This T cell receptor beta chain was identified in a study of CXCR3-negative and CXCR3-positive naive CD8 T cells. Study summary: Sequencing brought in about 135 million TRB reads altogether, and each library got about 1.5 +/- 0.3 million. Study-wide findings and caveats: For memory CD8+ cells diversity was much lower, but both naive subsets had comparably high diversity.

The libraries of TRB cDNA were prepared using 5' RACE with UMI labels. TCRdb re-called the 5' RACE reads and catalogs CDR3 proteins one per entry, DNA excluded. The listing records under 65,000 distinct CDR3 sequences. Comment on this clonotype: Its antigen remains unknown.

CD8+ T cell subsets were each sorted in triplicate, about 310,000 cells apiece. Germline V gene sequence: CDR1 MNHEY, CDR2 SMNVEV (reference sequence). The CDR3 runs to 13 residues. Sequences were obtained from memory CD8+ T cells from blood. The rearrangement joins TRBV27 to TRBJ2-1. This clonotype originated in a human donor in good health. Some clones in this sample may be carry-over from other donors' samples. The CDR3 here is CASRGLGSNEQFF.